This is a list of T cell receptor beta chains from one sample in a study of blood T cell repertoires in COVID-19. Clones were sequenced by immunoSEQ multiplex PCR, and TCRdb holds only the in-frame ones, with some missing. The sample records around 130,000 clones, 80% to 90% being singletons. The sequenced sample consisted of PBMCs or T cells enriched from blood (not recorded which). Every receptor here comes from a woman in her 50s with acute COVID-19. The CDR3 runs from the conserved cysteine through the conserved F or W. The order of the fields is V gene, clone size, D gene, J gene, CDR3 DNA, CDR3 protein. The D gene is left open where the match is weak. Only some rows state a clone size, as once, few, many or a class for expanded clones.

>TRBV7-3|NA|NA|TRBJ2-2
TGTGCCAGCAGCTTGGGGAGAGGTACCGGGGAGCTGTTTTTT
CASSLGRGTGELFF
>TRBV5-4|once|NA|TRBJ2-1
TGTGCCAGCAGCGAGGTAGTAGCGGATTACAATGAGCAGTTCTTC
CASSEVVADYNEQFF
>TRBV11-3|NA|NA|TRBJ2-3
TGTGCCAGCAGCTTAGGTTCCGGGAGCACAGATACGCAGTATTTT
CASSLGSGSTDTQYF
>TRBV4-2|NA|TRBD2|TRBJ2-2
TGTGCCAGCAGCCAAGTAGCGGGAGTGGGAACCGGGGAGCTGTTTTTT
CASSQVAGVGTGELFF
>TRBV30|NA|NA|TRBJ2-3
TGTGCCACTACCCGGGCCCCTCAGGGAGATACGCAGTATTTT
CATTRAPQGDTQYF
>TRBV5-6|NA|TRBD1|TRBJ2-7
TGTGCCAGCAGCTTTCTGACAGGGATGTACGAGCAGTACTTC
CASSFLTGMYEQYF
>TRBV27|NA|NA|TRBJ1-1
TGTGCCAGCAGTTTAGGCTCGAGGACTGAAGCTTTCTTT
CASSLGSRTEAFF
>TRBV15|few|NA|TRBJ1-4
TGTGCCACCAGCAGAGGGCAGGGTAATGAAAAACTGTTTTTT
CATSRGQGNEKLFF
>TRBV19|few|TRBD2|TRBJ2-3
TGTGCCAGTAGCCTATCTTTAGCGGGAGTACCAGATACGCAGTATTTT
CASSLSLAGVPDTQYF
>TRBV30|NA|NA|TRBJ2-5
TGTGCCTGGAGCCCACCCCTCGCGGGCCAGGAGACCCAGTACTTC
CAWSPPLAGQETQYF
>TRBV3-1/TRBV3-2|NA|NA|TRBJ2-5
TGTGCCAGCAGCCGCTTCGGAGAGGAGACCCAGTACTTC
CASSRFGEETQYF
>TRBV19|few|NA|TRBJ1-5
TGTGCCAGTAGTCCCCCTTCCCCCCAGCATTTT
CASSPPSPQHF
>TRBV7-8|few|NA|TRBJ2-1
TGTGCCAGCAGCTTAGTTCGGGTATACAATGAGCAGTTCTTC
CASSLVRVYNEQFF
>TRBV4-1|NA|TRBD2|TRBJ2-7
TGCGCCAGCAGCCAAGATCGGGTCCGCGGGAGTATGTACGAGCAGTACTTC
CASSQDRVRGSMYEQYF
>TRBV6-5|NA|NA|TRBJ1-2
TGTGCCAGCACGGCAGGGAGGCTCTATGGCTACACCTTC
CASTAGRLYGYTF
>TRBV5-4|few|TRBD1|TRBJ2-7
TGTGCCAGCAGCCCGGACAGGGCCAGCGGGCAGTACTTC
CASSPDRASGQYF
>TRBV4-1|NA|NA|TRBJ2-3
TGCGCCAGCAGCCAAGATCGCCTTTCCTACACAGATACGCAGTATTTT
CASSQDRLSYTDTQYF
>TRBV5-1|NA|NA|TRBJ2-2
TGCGCCAGCAGCGTAGGAGGAACGGGGACCGGGGAGCTGTTTTTT
CASSVGGTGTGELFF
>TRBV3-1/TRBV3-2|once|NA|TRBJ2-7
TGTGCCAGCAGCCCAAACTTAGACTACGAGCAGTACTTC
CASSPNLDYEQYF
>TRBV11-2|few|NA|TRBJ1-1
TGTGCCAGCAGCTTATTTACAGGGAATACTGAAGCTTTCTTT
CASSLFTGNTEAFF
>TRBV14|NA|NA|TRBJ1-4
TGTGCCAGCAGCCAAGTCCGTACAGTTACTAATGAAAAACTGTTTTTT
CASSQVRTVTNEKLFF
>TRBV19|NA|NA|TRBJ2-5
TGTGCCAGTAGTACCTCCAGGGGCTCGGGCCAAGAGACCCAGTACTTC
CASSTSRGSGQETQYF